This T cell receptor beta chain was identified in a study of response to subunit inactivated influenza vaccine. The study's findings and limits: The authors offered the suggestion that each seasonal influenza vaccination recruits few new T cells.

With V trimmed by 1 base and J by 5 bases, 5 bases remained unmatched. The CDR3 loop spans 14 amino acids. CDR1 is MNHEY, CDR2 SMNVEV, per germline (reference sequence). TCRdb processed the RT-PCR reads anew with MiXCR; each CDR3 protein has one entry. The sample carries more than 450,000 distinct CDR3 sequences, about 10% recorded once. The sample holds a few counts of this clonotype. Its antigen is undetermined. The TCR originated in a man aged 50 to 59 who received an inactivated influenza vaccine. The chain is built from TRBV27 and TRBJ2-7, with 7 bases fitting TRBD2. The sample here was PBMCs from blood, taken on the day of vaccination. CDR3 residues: CASSLWASGNEQYF. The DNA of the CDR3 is TGTGCCAGCAGTTTATGGGCCAGCGGGAACGAGCAGTACTTC.